The entry below describes one T cell receptor beta chain. The antigen is not known. RNA extraction and reverse transcription yielded cDNA as sequencing template. Method: immunoSEQ multiplex PCR; TCRdb's copy keeps in-frame clones and lacks some. The sample has roughly 250,000 clones, around three fifths seen once; the top ten hold 0.93%. CDR1 and CDR2 from the germline V gene are DFQATT and SNEGSKA (reference sequence). The CDR3 is 11 amino acids. The V and J ends lost 4 bases and 3 bases respectively, with 5 bases between them. The record originates from a study of CD8+ T cells in alopecia areata. As for the study in general: Affected scalp percentage determined the severity score of treated patients. Study-wide results and limits: Relative to normal scalp, lesional scalp, especially alopecia totalis/universalis, showed higher clonality.

Sample treatment: oral pan-JAK inhibitor, 5-10 mg twice daily. The receptor comes from a human donor with alopecia areata. The chain links TRBV20-1 to TRBJ2-3; D not resolved. This material consisted of CD4+ T cells sorted from blood, taken around week 54, from a patient treated with tofacitinib. The CDR3, as DNA: TGCAGTGCTACCATTACAGATACGCAGTATTTT. This sequence encodes CSATITDTQYF.